This T cell receptor beta chain was sequenced during a study of cytomegalovirus exposure and HLA in healthy donors. At the level of the study: Early on, a data release was issued that held roughly 86 million unique TCRs from HLA-typed donors.

With 60 Vbeta and 13 Jbeta primers, the PCR was carried out. TCRdb's table, derived via immunoSEQ multiplex PCR, lists solely in-frame clones and lacks some. The sample lists some 77,000 clones; around 80% were seen once. This clone was counted only a few times. Antigen: not known. Study observations and caveats: Using a false discovery rate of 0.05, a later analysis showed that about 16,000 TCR beta sequences were associated with HLA alleles. Likely technical artifact: a cluster of highly shared sequence variants. As immune exposure information, only CMV serostatus was available.

J lost 4 bases, V lost 4 bases, and 8 bases had no gene match. Germline V gene data show CDR1 as SEHNR and CDR2 as FQNEAQ (reference sequence). The CDR3 contains 15 residues. V and J are TRBV7-9 and TRBJ2-3; 7 nucleotides agree with TRBD2. The sequencing sample was made of PBMCs. The receptor comes from a woman in her forties or fifties in good health and CMV-seropositive. This CDR3 is CASSYRDYSADTQYF. The CDR3 DNA is TGTGCCAGCAGCTACCGGGACTACAGCGCAGATACGCAGTATTTT.